The rows below give T cell receptor beta chains drawn from one sample of a study of shared T cell receptors in the human thymus. Generated by immunoSEQ multiplex PCR, the TCRdb table keeps only in-frame clones and is missing some. The sample comprises fewer than 700,000 clones, roughly 88% of which are singletons, and 0.0095% to 0.012% rests with the top ten. This sample was also put to use in a study of human thymus T cells.

The sample comprised thymocytes. These receptors were obtained from a boy in the first two years of life with a congenital heart defect. Both conserved end residues are part of each CDR3. D genes are given only for firm matches.

>TRBJ2-1|TRBV6-4|NA
CASSDSPVGANPSSYNEQFF
TGTGCCAGCAGTGACTCTCCCGTGGGGGCGAACCCGAGCTCCTACAATGAGCAGTTCTTC
>TRBJ2-5|TRBV28|NA
CASSLSPPSGTQYF
TGTGCCAGCAGTTTATCCCCTCCGTCAGGGACCCAGTACTTC
>TRBJ2-2|TRBV6-5|TRBD1
CASSPGTGATGELFF
TGTGCCAGCAGTCCCGGGACAGGGGCCACCGGGGAGCTGTTTTTT
>TRBJ2-7|TRBV10-2|TRBD2
CASSDRDSGRGEQYF
TGCGCCAGCAGTGACCGTGATAGCGGGAGAGGCGAGCAGTACTTC
>TRBJ2-5|TRBV11-2|TRBD2
CASSRRLAGVQETQYF
TGTGCCAGCAGCCGACGACTAGCGGGCGTTCAAGAGACCCAGTACTTC
>TRBJ2-7|TRBV9|TRBD1
CASSPRTGVPPLGEQYF
TGTGCCAGCAGCCCCAGGACAGGGGTTCCCCCACTCGGGGAGCAGTACTTC
>TRBJ2-2|TRBV5-1|NA
CASTEDSLSTGELFF
TGCGCCAGCACCGAGGACAGCCTGAGCACCGGGGAGCTGTTTTTT
>TRBJ2-1|TRBV7-2|TRBD2
CASSLVSGGGEQFF
TGTGCCAGCAGCTTAGTTTCGGGAGGGGGTGAGCAGTTCTTC
>TRBJ2-7|TRBV19|TRBD2
CASTPEGLAGWDPPYEQYF
TGTGCCAGTACCCCCGAGGGACTAGCGGGATGGGACCCCCCCTACGAGCAGTACTTC
>TRBJ2-5|TRBV7-9|TRBD2
CASSSGGLKETQYF
TGTGCCAGCAGCTCGGGGGGGTTAAAAGAGACCCAGTACTTC
>TRBJ1-1|TRBV7-9|NA
CASSLNRTLNTEAFF
TGTGCCAGCAGCTTAAATCGGACACTGAACACTGAAGCTTTCTTT
>TRBJ2-7|TRBV2|TRBD2
CASLPGGPSYEQYF
TGTGCCAGCCTCCCGGGAGGCCCTAGCTACGAGCAGTACTTC
>TRBJ1-2|TRBV2|NA
CASSESHRENYGYTF
TGTGCCAGCAGTGAGTCCCACAGGGAGAACTATGGCTACACCTTC
>TRBJ2-1|TRBV30|TRBD2
CAWTPGLAGGPKSYNEQFF
TGTGCCTGGACCCCAGGACTAGCGGGAGGGCCTAAATCCTACAATGAGCAGTTCTTC
>TRBJ2-7|TRBV6-5|NA
CASRRGAYHEQYF
TGTGCCAGCAGACGGGGGGCTTACCACGAGCAGTACTTC
>TRBJ2-5|TRBV4-3|TRBD2
CASSPSGLAGETQYF
TGCGCCAGCAGCCCCTCGGGGCTAGCGGGAGAGACCCAGTACTTC
>TRBJ2-1|TRBV7-8|TRBD2
CASSRSGRRLRKSSYNEQFF
TGTGCCAGCAGCAGGAGCGGGAGGCGATTACGGAAGAGCTCCTACAATGAGCAGTTCTTC
>TRBJ2-1|TRBV15|NA
CATSSVYLLYNEQFF
TGTGCCACCAGCTCGGTGTATCTCCTCTACAATGAGCAGTTCTTC
>TRBJ2-7|TRBV6-1|TRBD2
CASSEAPHSPLAGGPFHLYEQYF
TGTGCCAGCAGTGAAGCGCCGCACAGCCCCCTAGCGGGAGGGCCATTTCATTTATACGAGCAGTACTTC
>TRBJ2-7|TRBV11-2|TRBD2
CASSPPGAGGFHEQYF
TGTGCCAGCAGCCCTCCAGGGGCGGGAGGCTTCCACGAGCAGTACTTC
>TRBJ2-6|TRBV30|NA
CAWRGYGGQRTEGSGANVLTF
TGTGCCTGGAGGGGGTACGGGGGACAGAGGACCGAGGGATCTGGGGCCAACGTCCTGACTTTC
>TRBJ2-3|TRBV6-4|TRBD1
CASSAQGDDTDTQYF
TGTGCCAGCAGTGCTCAGGGGGATGACACAGATACGCAGTATTTT
>TRBJ2-7|TRBV4-3|NA
CASSQEVAYEQYF
TGCGCCAGCAGCCAAGAGGTAGCCTACGAGCAGTACTTC
>TRBJ2-7|TRBV5-1|TRBD2
CASSYLTSGRAEYEQYF
TGCGCCAGCAGCTATCTGACTAGCGGGAGGGCCGAATACGAGCAGTACTTC
>TRBJ2-7|TRBV28|NA
CASSSPESRRDFYEQYF
TGTGCCAGCAGCTCCCCCGAGAGTAGGCGGGACTTCTACGAGCAGTACTTC